The T cell receptor (beta chain) under discussion was sequenced for a study of beta chain features in type 1 diabetes. Study context: Age, gender and cell yields were similar between patients and healthy donors. Notes on the study in general: Within patients, naive, central memory and Treg TCRB repertoires seemed more similar than within healthy donors. People with Type 1 diabetes carried modestly yet significantly shorter TCRB CDR3s in all four CD4+ subsets. No resolution was reached here on whether HLA type influences TCRB rearrangement.

Reverse transcribing all isolated RNA meant expressed TCRB transcripts were sequenced. Profiling relied on immunoSEQ multiplex PCR, and the TCRdb table lists in-frame clones only, not all of them. Among about 340,000 clones, roughly a tenth were seen once, and the ten largest hold around 1%. This clone showed up just a few times. The antigen is unknown. Sorted CD4+ subsets: naive, central memory, regulatory, stem cell-like memory (CD45RO/CCR7/CD25/CD127/CD95/CD27 panel). CDR1 SNHLY and CDR2 FYNNEI come from the germline V gene. This CDR3 comprises 16 residues. Trimming removed 6 bases from V and 4 bases from J, with 21 bases in between.

The specimen sequenced was central memory CD4+ T cells from blood. The clonotype was recovered from a young man with type 1 diabetes. The chain couples TRBV2 to TRBJ1-1, with a weak D call TRBD1 (6 bases). As DNA, the CDR3 is TGTGCCAGCAGCCTAGAAGGGGACATCCGGGGCACTGAAGCTTTCTTT. Protein: CASSLEGDIRGTEAFF.